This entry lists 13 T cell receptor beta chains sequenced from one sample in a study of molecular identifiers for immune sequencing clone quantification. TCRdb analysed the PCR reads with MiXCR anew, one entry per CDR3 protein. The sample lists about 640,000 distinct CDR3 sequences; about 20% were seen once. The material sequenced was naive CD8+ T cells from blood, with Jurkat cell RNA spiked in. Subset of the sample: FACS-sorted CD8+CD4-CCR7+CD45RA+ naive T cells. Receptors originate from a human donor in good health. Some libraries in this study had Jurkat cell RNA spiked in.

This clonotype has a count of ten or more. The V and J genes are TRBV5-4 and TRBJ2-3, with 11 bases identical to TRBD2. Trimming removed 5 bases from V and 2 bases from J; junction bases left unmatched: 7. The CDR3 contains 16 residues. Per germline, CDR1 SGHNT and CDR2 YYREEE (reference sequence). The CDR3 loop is CASRDSSGGSTDTQYF. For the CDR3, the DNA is TGTGCCAGCAGGGACTCTAGCGGGGGGTCCACAGATACGCAGTATTTT.

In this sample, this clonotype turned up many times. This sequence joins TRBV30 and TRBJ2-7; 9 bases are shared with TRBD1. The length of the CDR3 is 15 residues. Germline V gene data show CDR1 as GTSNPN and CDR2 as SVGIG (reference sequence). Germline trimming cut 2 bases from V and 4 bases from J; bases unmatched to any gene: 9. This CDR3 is CAWSLLPGQGYEQYF. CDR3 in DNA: TGTGCCTGGAGTCTTCTACCGGGACAGGGTTACGAGCAGTACTTC.

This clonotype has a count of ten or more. This chain's CDR3 is CASSLMGYFFEPQHF. CDR3 in DNA: TGCGCCAGCAGCTTGATGGGGTACTTTTTCGAGCCCCAGCATTTT. The rearrangement uses TRBV5-1 and TRBJ1-5, with D unclear. Germline lookup yields CDR1 SGHRS and CDR2 YFSETQ. Trimming pared 1 base from V and 8 bases from J, leaving 16 bases between. The CDR3 is 15 amino acids.

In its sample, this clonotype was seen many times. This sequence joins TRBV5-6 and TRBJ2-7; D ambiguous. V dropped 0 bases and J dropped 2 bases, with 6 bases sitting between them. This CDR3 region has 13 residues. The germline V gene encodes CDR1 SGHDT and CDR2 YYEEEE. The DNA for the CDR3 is TGTGCCAGCAGCTTGGACGAAGCCTACGAGCAGTACTTC. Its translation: CASSLDEAYEQYF.

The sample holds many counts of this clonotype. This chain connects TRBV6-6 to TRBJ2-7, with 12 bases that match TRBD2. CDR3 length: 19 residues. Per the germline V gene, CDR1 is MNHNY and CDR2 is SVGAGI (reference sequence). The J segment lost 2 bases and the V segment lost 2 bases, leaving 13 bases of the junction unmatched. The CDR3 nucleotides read TGTGCCAGCAGTTACCTAGCGGGAGGGCCTTTAATATTCGCCTACGAGCAGTACTTC. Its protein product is CASSYLAGGPLIFAYEQYF.

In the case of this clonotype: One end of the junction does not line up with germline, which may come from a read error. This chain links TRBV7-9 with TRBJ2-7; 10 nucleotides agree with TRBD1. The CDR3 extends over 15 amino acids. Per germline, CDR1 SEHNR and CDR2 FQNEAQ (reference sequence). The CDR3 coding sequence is TGTGCCTGCAGCACCGGGACAGGGGCTTCCTACGAGCAGTACTTC. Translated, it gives CACSTGTGASYEQYF.

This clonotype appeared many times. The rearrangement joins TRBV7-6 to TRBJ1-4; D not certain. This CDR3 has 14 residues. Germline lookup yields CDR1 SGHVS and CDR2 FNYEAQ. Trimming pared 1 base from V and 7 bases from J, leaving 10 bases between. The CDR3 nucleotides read TGTGCCAGCAGCTTAGGGACGAACGGTGAAAAACTGTTTTTT. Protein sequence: CASSLGTNGEKLFF.

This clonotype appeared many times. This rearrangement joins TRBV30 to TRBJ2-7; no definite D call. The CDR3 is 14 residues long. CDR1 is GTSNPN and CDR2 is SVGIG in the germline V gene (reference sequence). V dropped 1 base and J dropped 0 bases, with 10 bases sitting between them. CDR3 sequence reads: CAWSGTESSYEQYF. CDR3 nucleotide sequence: TGTGCCTGGAGTGGGACCGAGAGCTCCTACGAGCAGTACTTC.

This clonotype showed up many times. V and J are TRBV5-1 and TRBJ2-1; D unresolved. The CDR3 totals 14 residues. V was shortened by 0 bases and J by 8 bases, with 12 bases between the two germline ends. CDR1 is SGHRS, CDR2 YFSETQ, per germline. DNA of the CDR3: TGCGCCAGCAGCTTGGTGTTTAGCACCCATGAGCAGTTCTTC. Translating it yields CASSLVFSTHEQFF.

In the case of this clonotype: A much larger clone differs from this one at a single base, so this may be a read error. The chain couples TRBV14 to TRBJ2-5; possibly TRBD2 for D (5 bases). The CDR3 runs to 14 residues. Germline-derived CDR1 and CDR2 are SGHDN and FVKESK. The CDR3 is CASSHRSLRETQHF. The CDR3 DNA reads TGTGCCAGCAGCCACCGGAGCCTAAGGGAGACCCAGCACTTC.

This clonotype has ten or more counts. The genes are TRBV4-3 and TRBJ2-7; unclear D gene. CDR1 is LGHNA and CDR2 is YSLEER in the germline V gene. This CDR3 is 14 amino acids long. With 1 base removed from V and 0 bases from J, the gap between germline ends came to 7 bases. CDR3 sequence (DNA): TGCGCCAGCAGCCAAGGTTCCAGCTCCTACGAGCAGTACTTC. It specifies CASSQGSSSYEQYF.

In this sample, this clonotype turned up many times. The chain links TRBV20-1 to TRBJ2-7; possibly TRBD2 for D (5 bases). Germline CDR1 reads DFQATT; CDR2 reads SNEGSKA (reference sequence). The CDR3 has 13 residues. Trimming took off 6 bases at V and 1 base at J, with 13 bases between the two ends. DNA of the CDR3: TGCAGTGCCGATAGCGCGTCTTCCTACGAGCAGTACTTC. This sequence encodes CSADSASSYEQYF.

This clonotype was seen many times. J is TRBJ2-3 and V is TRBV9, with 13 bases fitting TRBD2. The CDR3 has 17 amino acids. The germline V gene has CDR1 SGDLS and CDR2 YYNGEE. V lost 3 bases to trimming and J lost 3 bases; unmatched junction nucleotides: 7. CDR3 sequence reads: CASSGGTSGERTDTQYF. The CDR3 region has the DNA TGTGCCAGCAGCGGCGGGACTAGCGGGGAAAGAACAGATACGCAGTATTTT.